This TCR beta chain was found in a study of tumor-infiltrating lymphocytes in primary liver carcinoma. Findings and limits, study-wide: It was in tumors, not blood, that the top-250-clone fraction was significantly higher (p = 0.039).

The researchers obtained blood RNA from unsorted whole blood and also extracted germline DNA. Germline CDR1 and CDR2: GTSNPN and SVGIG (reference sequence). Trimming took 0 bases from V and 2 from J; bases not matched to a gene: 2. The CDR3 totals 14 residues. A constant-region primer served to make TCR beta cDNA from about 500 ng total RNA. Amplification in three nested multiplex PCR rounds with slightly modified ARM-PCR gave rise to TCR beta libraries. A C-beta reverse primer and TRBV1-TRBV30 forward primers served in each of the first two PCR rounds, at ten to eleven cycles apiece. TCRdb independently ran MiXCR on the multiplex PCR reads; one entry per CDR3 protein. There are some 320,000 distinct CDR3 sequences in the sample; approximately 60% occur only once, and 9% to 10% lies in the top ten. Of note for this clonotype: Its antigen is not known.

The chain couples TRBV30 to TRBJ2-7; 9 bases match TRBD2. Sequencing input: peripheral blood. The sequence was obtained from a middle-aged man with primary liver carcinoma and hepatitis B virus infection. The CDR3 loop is CAWSVSSGTYEQYF. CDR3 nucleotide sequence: TGTGCCTGGAGTGTGTCTAGCGGGACCTACGAGCAGTACTTC.